These 3 T cell receptor beta chains were all obtained from the same sample, sequenced in a study of shared clonotypes between healthy human individuals. As defined, naive CD8 cells were CD45RO-negative and positively selected for CCR7, with terminally differentiated effector memory CD45RA+ cells excluded. The assay was immunoSEQ multiplex PCR, and TCRdb's table has in-frame clones only and misses some. The table lists over 2 million clones, about 95% of them singletons. The specimen sequenced was naive CD8+ T cells sorted from blood. Receptors originate from a man younger than 30 in good health.

The table lists this clone with a few counts. DNA of the CDR3: TGCGCCAGCAGTGAGTCGACAAGTAAAGAGACCCAGTACTTC. It translates to CASSESTSKETQYF. The gene calls are TRBV10-1 and TRBJ2-5; D gene uncertain. Trimming removed 0 bases at V and 3 bases at J, with 8 bases between. The CDR3 is 14 residues long. Germline values: CDR1 WNHNN, CDR2 SYGVQD (reference sequence).

A single count supports this clone. Other DNA sequences from this sample encode an identical CDR3 as well. The J gene is TRBJ2-3, the V gene TRBV10-3, with D possibly TRBD2 on 6 matching bases. This CDR3 has 14 residues. The V end was cut by 4 bases, the J end by 1 base, with 9 bases between. CDR1 ENHRY and CDR2 SYGVKD come from the germline V gene. Here the CDR3 DNA reads TGTGCCATCAGTGGTAGCGGTCGCACAGATACGCAGTATTTT. It specifies CAISGSGRTDTQYF.

DNA for the CDR3: TGTGCCAGCAGCGGCGGATTTAATCAGCCCCAGCATTTT. Protein: CASSGGFNQPQHF. V gene TRBV5-6 combines with J gene TRBJ1-5; D is unclear. Germline CDR1 and CDR2: SGHDT and YYEEEE. Trimming cost V 4 bases and J 4 bases, with 9 bases left between them. The CDR3 covers 13 residues.